This TCR beta chain was observed in a study of T-cell memory formation after mild COVID-19. Whole-study results and caveats: Whether second-wave clones peaking at day 37 were SARS-CoV-2 specific went unconfirmed.

The CDR3 covers 13 residues. Trimming stripped 10 bases from V and 5 bases from J, with 15 bases between. Per the germline V gene, CDR1 is MDHEN and CDR2 is SYDVKM. In this sample, this clonotype turned up a few times. Its target is not known. MiXCR, run by TCRdb on the 5' RACE reads, gives a single entry per CDR3 protein. The table records 400,000 or so distinct CDR3 sequences, roughly 20% of them present only once. This receptor was identified in an adult woman who had mild COVID-19 (a few samples of this study predate the infection). Cell type and time point are not known. This chain links TRBV28 with TRBJ2-1; D uncertain. The sequenced material came from PBMCs or a T cell subset sorted from them (not recorded which). The CDR3 bases are TGTGCCACCTTTTTCGCTCCGAACAATGAGCAGTTCTTC. Residues: CATFFAPNNEQFF.